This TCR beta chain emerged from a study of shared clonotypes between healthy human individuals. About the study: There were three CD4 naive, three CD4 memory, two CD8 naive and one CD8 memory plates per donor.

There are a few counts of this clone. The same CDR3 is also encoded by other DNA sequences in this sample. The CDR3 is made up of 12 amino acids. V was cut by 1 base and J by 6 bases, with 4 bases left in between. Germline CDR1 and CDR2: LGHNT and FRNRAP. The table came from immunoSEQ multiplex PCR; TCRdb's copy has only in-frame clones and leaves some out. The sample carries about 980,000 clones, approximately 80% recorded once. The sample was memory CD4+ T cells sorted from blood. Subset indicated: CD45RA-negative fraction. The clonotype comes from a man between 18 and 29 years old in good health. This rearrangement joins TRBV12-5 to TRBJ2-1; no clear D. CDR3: CASGLGFNEQFF. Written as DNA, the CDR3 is TGTGCTAGTGGTTTGGGGTTCAATGAGCAGTTCTTC.